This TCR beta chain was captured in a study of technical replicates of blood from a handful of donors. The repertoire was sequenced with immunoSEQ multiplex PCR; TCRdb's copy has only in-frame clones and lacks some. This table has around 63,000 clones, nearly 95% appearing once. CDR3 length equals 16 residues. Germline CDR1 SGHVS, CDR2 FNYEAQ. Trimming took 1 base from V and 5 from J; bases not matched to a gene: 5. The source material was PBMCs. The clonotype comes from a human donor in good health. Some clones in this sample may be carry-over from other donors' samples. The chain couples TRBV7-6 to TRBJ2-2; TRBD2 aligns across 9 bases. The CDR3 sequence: CASSLDLAGGTGELFF. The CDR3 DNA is TGTGCCAGCAGCTTAGACTTGGCGGGAGGGACCGGGGAGCTGTTTTTT.